A single sample is the source of the 21 T cell receptor beta chains below, sequenced in a study of blood T cell repertoires in COVID-19 (dated by TCRdb to 2020 to 2021). The method was the immunoSEQ multiplex PCR assay. TCRdb took over this immuneACCESS table, retaining in-frame rearrangements with V and J assigned. Such tables are incomplete; in checked studies, under half of the missing clones stem from an unresolved V gene, and the remainder is unexplained. The sample records 220,000 or so clones, roughly 86% of which are singletons. Roughly 10% of the sample rests with the top ten. Sequencing was performed on peripheral blood. All receptors come from a woman aged 50 to 60 with COVID-19, enrolled during active disease.

This rearrangement joins TRBV9 to TRBJ1-4, with D tentatively TRBD1 (5 bases). Germline CDR1 SGDLS, CDR2 YYNGEE. Trimming took off 1 base at V and 8 bases at J, with 12 bases between the two ends. The CDR3 extends over 14 amino acids. The CDR3 sequence is CASSVQGVGEKLFF. As DNA, the CDR3 is TGTGCCAGCAGCGTACAGGGTGTAGGCGAAAAACTGTTTTTT.

The chain links TRBV10-1 to TRBJ2-1, with a possible D match to TRBD1 (8 bases). There are 14 residues in the CDR3. Germline V lookup: CDR1 WNHNN, CDR2 SYGVQD (reference sequence). CDR3 DNA: TGCGTCACAGGGGGGACTACTATCTACAATGAGCAGTTCTTC. Translation gives CVTGGTTIYNEQFF.

The rearrangement joins TRBV28 to TRBJ1-3, with a weak D call TRBD1 (5 bases). Trimming took off 7 bases at V and 0 bases at J, with 16 bases between the two ends. This CDR3 spans 16 amino acids. Germline CDR1 reads MDHEN; CDR2 reads SYDVKM. In DNA form, the CDR3 reads TGTGCCAGCACCCCCCTCATGGGGCCCTCTGGAAACACCATATATTTT. Protein product: CASTPLMGPSGNTIYF.

This clone was observed a single time. The genes are TRBV5-1 and TRBJ1-5; D uncertain. V was trimmed by 2 bases and J by 6 bases, leaving 9 bases between them. This CDR3 comprises 13 residues. Germline V CDR1 and CDR2: SGHRS, YFSETQ. The CDR3 loop reads CASSFSSGQPQHF. As DNA, the CDR3 is TGCGCCAGCAGCTTCAGTTCGGGTCAGCCCCAGCATTTT.

CDR3 bases: TGTGCCACCAGCTCGGACTCCTTGAACACTGAAGCTTTCTTT. Protein sequence: CATSSDSLNTEAFF. This chain links TRBV24-1 with TRBJ1-1, with no clear D. The V end lost 7 bases, the J end lost 0 bases, and 11 bases lay between the germline ends. The CDR3 totals 14 residues. CDR1 is KGHDR and CDR2 is SFDVKD in the germline V gene.

This clone was counted once. The junction does not match germline at one end; this may be a read error. V usage is TRBV2 and J usage is TRBJ2-5; D gene unclear. In germline, CDR1 is SNHLY, CDR2 FYNNEI. CDR3 length equals 14 residues. The CDR3 DNA sequence: TGTGCCACCTCCCCCGCGCCCTTCTCAGAGGCCCAGTACTTC. Its protein product is CATSPAPFSEAQYF.

The genes are TRBV28 and TRBJ2-5; 9 bases match TRBD2. The CDR3 loop spans 16 amino acids. V was clipped by 5 bases and J by 4 bases; unmatched bases: 11. CDR1 and CDR2 from the germline V gene are MDHEN and SYDVKM. The CDR3 DNA is TGTGCCAGCAGTCAATTCACGCGGGGGGGCCCAGAGACCCAGTACTTC. This sequence encodes CASSQFTRGGPETQYF.

This sequence joins TRBV5-1 and TRBJ1-2, with 10 bases identical to TRBD1. The germline V gene encodes CDR1 SGHRS and CDR2 YFSETQ. This CDR3 has 12 amino acids. Losses at the gene ends were 5 bases for V and 8 bases for J; bases not matched to a gene: 3. CDR3 nucleotide sequence: TGCGCCAGCAGGGGGACAGGGGCCGGCTACACCTTC. Protein: CASRGTGAGYTF.

The chain uses TRBV11-2 and TRBJ1-2; TRBD1 matches at 8 bases. Germline CDR1 is SGHAT and CDR2 is FQNNGV. This CDR3 has 17 residues. Trimming removed 4 bases from V and 7 bases from J; junction bases left unmatched: 17. The CDR3 here is CASSSYRRDRYLGGYTF. The CDR3 DNA follows: TGTGCCAGCAGCTCTTACCGCCGGGACAGGTACTTAGGTGGCTACACCTTC.

The V gene is TRBV29-1, the J gene TRBJ1-2, with a weak D call TRBD1 (6 bases). Germline lookup yields CDR1 SQVTM and CDR2 ANQGSEA. The CDR3 is 14 amino acids. The V gene lost 3 bases and the J gene lost 3 bases, with 14 bases spanning the gap. The CDR3 DNA is TGCAGCGTTGATTTAAGGGGGAATCACTATGGCTACACCTTC. Protein: CSVDLRGNHYGYTF.

Only a few counts were recorded for this clone. This chain joins TRBV2 and TRBJ2-1; D perhaps matches TRBD2 (6 bases). Germline V gives CDR1 SNHLY, CDR2 FYNNEI. The V and J ends lost 6 bases and 10 bases respectively, with 19 bases between them. The CDR3 runs to 14 residues. The CDR3 sequence: CASRGGPRVGEQFF. CDR3 nucleotide sequence: TGTGCCAGCAGAGGAGGGCCTAGGGTGGGAGAGCAGTTCTTC.

The chain recombines TRBV5-1 with TRBJ2-7; no clear D gene. The ends were cut back, 3 bases at V and 4 bases at J, with 11 bases in the middle. Germline-derived CDR1 and CDR2 are SGHRS and YFSETQ. The CDR3 is 13 residues long. The DNA for the CDR3 is TGCGCCAGCAGCTCCCCAGGATTATACGAGCAGTACTTC. Its protein product is CASSSPGLYEQYF.

The CDR3 spells CASSLALAGITDTQYF. The CDR3 nucleotides read TGTGCCAGCAGCTTAGCACTAGCGGGGATCACAGATACGCAGTATTTT. The gene calls are TRBV11-3 and TRBJ2-3; TRBD2 aligns across 10 bases. V trimming: 1 base; J trimming: 2 bases; junction bases outside the gene matches: 3. The CDR3 extends over 16 amino acids. Germline V lookup: CDR1 SGHNT, CDR2 YENEEA.

This chain connects TRBV30 to TRBJ1-2; the D is unclear. In germline, CDR1 is GTSNPN, CDR2 SVGIG (reference sequence). V was pared by 3 bases and J by 1 base, with 12 bases between. The CDR3 has 14 amino acids. The CDR3 nucleotides are TGTGCCTGGAGAAGCGCGGGTCTTAACTATGGCTACACCTTC. It codes for CAWRSAGLNYGYTF.

The chain joins TRBV15 to TRBJ1-2; 8 nucleotides agree with TRBD1. Germline values: CDR1 LNHNV, CDR2 YYDKDF (reference sequence). Trimming cost V 2 bases and J 6 bases; bases outside gene matches: 8. The CDR3 consists of 15 residues. Here the CDR3 DNA reads TGTGCCACCAGCAGATTTGGACAGGGCGGTCATGGCTACACCTTC. It is translated as CATSRFGQGGHGYTF.

This chain joins TRBV7-6 and TRBJ1-5, with 7 bases fitting TRBD1. The J segment lost 7 bases and the V segment lost 5 bases, leaving 11 bases of the junction unmatched. Germline-derived CDR1 and CDR2 are SGHVS and FNYEAQ. The CDR3 consists of 15 residues. The CDR3 spells CASSLRTGLGQPQHF. The CDR3 nucleotides read TGTGCCAGCAGCCTACGGACAGGTTTGGGACAGCCCCAGCATTTT.

This chain uses TRBV7-2 with TRBJ1-6; 7 bases are a match to TRBD1. The germline CDR1 and CDR2 sequences are SGHTA and FQGNSA. V dropped 1 base and J dropped 11; count of bases not matched to a gene: 5. The CDR3 contains 14 residues. This CDR3 reads CASSLEGGRAPLHF. The DNA of the CDR3 is TGTGCCAGCAGCTTAGAAGGGGGCCGTGCACCCCTCCACTTT.

This sequence joins TRBV30 and TRBJ2-4; TRBD2 agrees at 9 bases. The CDR3 is 14 amino acids. Germline V gives CDR1 GTSNPN, CDR2 SVGIG (reference sequence). V lost 2 bases, J lost 6 bases, and 5 bases stayed unmatched. CDR3 bases: TGTGCCTGGAGTAGCGGGGGGCGGAGAAACATTCAGTACTTC. Protein product: CAWSSGGRRNIQYF.

CDR3 sequence reads: CASSLNRGLPGELFF. The CDR3 nucleotides are TGTGCCAGCAGTTTAAACAGGGGGCTTCCCGGGGAGCTGTTTTTT. This chain links TRBV27 with TRBJ2-2; 9 bases match TRBD1. The trim removed 2 bases at V and 6 bases at J, leaving 4 bases unmatched. Germline V lookup: CDR1 MNHEY, CDR2 SMNVEV (reference sequence). This CDR3 has 15 amino acids.

This clone has just one count. The chain carries TRBV30 and TRBJ2-1, with 7 bases fitting TRBD2. J lost 7 bases, V lost 4 bases, and 22 bases had no gene match. The CDR3 length is 18 residues. CDR1 and CDR2 from the germline V gene are GTSNPN and SVGIG (reference sequence). The CDR3 DNA reads as TGTGCCTGGAACCCAGCGGAGTGGAACAGCGGGGTATTTAATGAGCAGTTCTTC. Protein product: CAWNPAEWNSGVFNEQFF.

The V and J genes are TRBV18 and TRBJ1-2; D unresolved. This CDR3 region has 13 residues. CDR1 and CDR2 from the germline V gene are KGHSH and LQKENI. V gave up 3 bases and J gave up 5 bases, with 10 bases separating them. CDR3 bases: TGTGCCAGCTCACCGGAGGGAGATTATGGCTACACCTTC. Its translation: CASSPEGDYGYTF. Filled out from reference TRBV18 and TRBJ1-2, the complete variable domain reads NAGVMQNPRHLVRRRGQEARLRCSPMKGHSHVYWYRQLPEEGLKFMVYLQKENIIDESGMPKERFSAEFPKEGPSILRIQQVVRGDSAAYFCASSPEGDYGYTFGSGTRLTVV.